The present entry profiles one T cell receptor (beta chain) with its context. This clonotype was seen only a few times. Its target antigen remains unknown. No base qualities exist here, and no much larger clone lies one base off it. Synthesis of TCR cDNA relied on 5'RACE template switching, a step that introduced a universal primer site along with unique molecular identifiers. Priming for cDNA synthesis came from both the TCR alpha and TCR beta constant segments. Library amplification involved two PCR steps, and the second step added sample barcodes and sequencing adapters. Libraries were sequenced on Illumina HiSeq 2500 (2x100 bp) or NovaSeq (2x150 bp). The study's processing was this. Demultiplexing of reads and collapsing into UMI consensus sequences were performed with MIGEC, and V(D)J alignment was carried out with MiXCR. Vaccine-responding clonotypes were identified with edgeR using replicate PBMC samples, with FDR below 0.01 and a log2 fold change above 5 up to day 15 being required. Each bulk clonotype received a CD4 or CD8 identity based on whether the sequenced CD4 or CD8 repertoire contained that clonotype at higher abundance. Starting from the raw public reads, TCRdb applied fastp trimming at Q25, assembled clones with MiXCR and retained in-frame beta chains. Rows with one shared CDR3 protein collapse into an entry with the most common genes and DNA. These V and J calls derive from TCRdb rather than the authors' analysis. This sample lists 200,000 to 300,000 distinct CDR3 sequences; under 15% were detected once. The ten biggest clones cover about 0.54% of the sample.

Measured from the cysteine to the phenylalanine, the CDR3 is 17 residues long. CDR3 DNA is the only sequence kept; it has 51 bases, read in frame from the first base. The germline V gene encodes CDR1 SGHRS and CDR2 YFSETQ. Trimming costs V 4 bases and J 0 bases, and their ends lie 20 bases apart. The treatment or condition tag for this specimen amounts to: live attenuated yellow fever vaccine strain. A standard Ficoll-Paque protocol was used to isolate PBMCs from peripheral blood. Dynabeads CD4 and CD8 positive selection kits were used to isolate CD4 and CD8 T-cell fractions. TriZol was used to extract RNA from bulk PBMCs, from CD4 and CD8 fractions, and from dextramer-positive and dextramer-negative fractions. This sample was taken from a study of T cells after yellow fever vaccination (dated by TCRdb to the late 2010s). General notes on the study: The SMART-Seq v4 Ultra Low Input RNA kit was used to prepare libraries from fractions with low cell numbers. To follow T-cell clones before and after primary and booster YFV17D yellow fever vaccination, bulk TCR alpha and beta repertoires were sequenced over time. The cohort comprised two healthy male donors, one aged 18 to 29 and one aged 30 to 39 years. Blood samples were taken at several timepoints before and after primary and secondary immunization, and bulk PBMC replicates and cell subsets were isolated. Broad study findings and their caveats: A small fraction of clonotypes showed up in both the CD4 and CD8 compartments, probably as a result of convergent recombination. Because the study included only two donors, the extent to which the findings can be generalized is limited. Computational filtering was needed because FACS-sorted repertoires could contain abundant contaminating clonotypes from the bulk population. Most clones expanded after primary vaccination (approximately 97% of CD4 and around 88% of CD8) were re-detected after the booster, suggesting that broad memory maintenance occurred. Compared with the primary T-cell response, the secondary T-cell response was faster but weaker, reaching its peak on day 5 rather than on day 15.

The sequence came from a man younger than 40 who received the YFV17D yellow fever vaccine. The chain joins TRBV5-1 to TRBJ2-7, with no confident D gene call. Sequenced here: CD4+ T cells sorted from PBMCs, sampled 45 days after the yellow fever booster vaccination. This receptor has the CDR3 CASSVASPGLGSYEQYF. The nucleotide sequence reads TGCGCCAGCAGCGTTGCCTCCCCCGGTCTGGGCTCCTACGAGCAGTACTTC.